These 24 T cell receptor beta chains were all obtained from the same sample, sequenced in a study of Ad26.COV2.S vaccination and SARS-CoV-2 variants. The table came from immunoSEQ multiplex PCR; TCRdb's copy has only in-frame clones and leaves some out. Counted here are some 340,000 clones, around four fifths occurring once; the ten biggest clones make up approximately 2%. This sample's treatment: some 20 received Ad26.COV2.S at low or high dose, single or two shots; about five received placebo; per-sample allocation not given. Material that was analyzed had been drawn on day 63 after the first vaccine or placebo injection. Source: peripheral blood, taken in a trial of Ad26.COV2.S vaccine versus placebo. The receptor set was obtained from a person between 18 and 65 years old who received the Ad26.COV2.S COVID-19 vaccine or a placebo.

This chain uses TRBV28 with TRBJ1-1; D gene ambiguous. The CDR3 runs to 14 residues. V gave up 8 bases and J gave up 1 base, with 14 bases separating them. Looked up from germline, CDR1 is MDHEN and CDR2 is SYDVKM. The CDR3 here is CASPHPAKNTEAFF. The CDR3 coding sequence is TGTGCCAGCCCCCACCCCGCAAAGAACACTGAAGCTTTCTTT.

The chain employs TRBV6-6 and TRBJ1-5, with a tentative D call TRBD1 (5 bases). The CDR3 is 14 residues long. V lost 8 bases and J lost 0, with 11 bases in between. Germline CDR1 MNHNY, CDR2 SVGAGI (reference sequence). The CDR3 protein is CASESGTSNQPQHF. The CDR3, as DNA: TGTGCCAGCGAATCCGGGACTAGCAATCAGCCCCAGCATTTT.

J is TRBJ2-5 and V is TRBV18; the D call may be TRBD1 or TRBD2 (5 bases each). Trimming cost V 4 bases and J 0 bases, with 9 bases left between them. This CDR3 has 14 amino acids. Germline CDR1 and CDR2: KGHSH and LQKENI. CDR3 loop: CASSRDRNQETQYF. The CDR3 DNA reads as TGTGCCAGCTCACGGGACCGCAACCAAGAGACCCAGTACTTC.

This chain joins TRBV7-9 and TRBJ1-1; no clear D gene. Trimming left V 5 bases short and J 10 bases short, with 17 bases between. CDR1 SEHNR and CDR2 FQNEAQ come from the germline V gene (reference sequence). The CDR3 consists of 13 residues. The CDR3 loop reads CASSPPGPHGAFF. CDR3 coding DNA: TGTGCCAGCAGCCCTCCCGGGCCCCACGGAGCTTTCTTT.

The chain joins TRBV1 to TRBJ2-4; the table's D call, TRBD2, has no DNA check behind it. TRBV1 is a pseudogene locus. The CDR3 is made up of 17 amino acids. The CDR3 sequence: CTSSQEGLAGEKNIQYF. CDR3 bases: TGCACCAGCAGCCAAGAAGGGCTAGCGGGGGAGAAAAACATTCAGTACTTC.

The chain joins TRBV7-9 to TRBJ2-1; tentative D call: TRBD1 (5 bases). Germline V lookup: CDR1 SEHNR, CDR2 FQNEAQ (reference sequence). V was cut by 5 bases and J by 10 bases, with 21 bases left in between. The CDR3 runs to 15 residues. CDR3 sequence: CASSPPDKGFLEQFF. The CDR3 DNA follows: TGTGCCAGCAGCCCCCCGGACAAGGGATTCCTCGAGCAGTTCTTC.

CDR3 sequence reads: CASSLHRGSTDTQYF. The CDR3 nucleotides read TGTGCCAGCAGTTTACATCGGGGGAGCACAGATACGCAGTATTTT. V gene TRBV27 combines with J gene TRBJ2-3; D possibly corresponds to TRBD2 (6 bases). V was pared by 2 bases and J by 0 bases, with 9 bases between. Germline loops: CDR1 MNHEY, CDR2 SMNVEV (reference sequence). CDR3 length: 15 amino acids.

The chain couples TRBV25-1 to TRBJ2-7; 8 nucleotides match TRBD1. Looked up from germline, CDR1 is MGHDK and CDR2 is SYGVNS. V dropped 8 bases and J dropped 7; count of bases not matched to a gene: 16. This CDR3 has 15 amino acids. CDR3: CASSIKGQGAGEQYF. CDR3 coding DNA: TGTGCCAGCTCGATAAAGGGGCAGGGGGCGGGGGAGCAGTACTTC.

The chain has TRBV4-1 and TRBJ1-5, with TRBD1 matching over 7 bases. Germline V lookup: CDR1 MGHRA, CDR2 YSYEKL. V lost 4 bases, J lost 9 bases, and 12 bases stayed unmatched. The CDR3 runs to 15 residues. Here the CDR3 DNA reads TGCGCCAGCAGCCCTTCTACAGGGGCTCAGGGGCCCCAGCATTTT. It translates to CASSPSTGAQGPQHF.

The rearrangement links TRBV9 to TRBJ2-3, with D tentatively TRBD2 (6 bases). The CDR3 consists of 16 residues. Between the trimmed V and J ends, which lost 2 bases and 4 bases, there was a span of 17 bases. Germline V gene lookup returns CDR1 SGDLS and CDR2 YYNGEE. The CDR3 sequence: CASSVTLAGPSDTQYF. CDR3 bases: TGTGCCAGCAGCGTCACCCTGGCGGGGCCATCAGATACGCAGTATTTT.

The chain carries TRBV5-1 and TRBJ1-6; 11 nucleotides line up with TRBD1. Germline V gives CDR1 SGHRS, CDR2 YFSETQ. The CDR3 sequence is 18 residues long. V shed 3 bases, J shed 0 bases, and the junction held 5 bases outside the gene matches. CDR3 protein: CASSYSGTGGSYNSPLHF. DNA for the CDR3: TGCGCCAGCAGCTACTCCGGGACAGGGGGCTCCTATAATTCACCCCTCCACTTT.

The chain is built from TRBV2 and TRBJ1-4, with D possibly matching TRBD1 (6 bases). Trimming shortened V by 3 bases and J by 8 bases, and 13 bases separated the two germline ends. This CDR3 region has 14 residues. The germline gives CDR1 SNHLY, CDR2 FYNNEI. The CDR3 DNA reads TGTGCCAGCAGTGACAGAGGGGGACCCGAAAAACTGTTTTTT. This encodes CASSDRGGPEKLFF.

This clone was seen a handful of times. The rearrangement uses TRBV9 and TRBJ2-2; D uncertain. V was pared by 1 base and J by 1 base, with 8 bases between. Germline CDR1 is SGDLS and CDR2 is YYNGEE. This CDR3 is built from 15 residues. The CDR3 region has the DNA TGTGCCAGCAGCGTACGGGCCGTGAACACCGGGGAGCTGTTTTTT. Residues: CASSVRAVNTGELFF.

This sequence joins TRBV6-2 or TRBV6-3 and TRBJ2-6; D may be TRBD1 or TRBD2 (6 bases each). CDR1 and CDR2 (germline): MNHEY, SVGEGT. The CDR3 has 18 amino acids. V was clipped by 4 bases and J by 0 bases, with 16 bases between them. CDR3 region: CASSSHAGGLSGANVLTF. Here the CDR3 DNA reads TGTGCCAGCAGTTCGCATGCCGGGGGCCTCTCTGGGGCCAACGTCCTGACTTTC.

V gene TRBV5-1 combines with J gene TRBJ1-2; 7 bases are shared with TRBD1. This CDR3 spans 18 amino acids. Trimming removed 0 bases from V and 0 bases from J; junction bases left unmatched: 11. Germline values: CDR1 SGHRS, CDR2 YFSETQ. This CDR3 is CASSLAGPRGGANYGYTF. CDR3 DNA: TGCGCCAGCAGCTTGGCCGGCCCCAGGGGGGGAGCTAACTATGGCTACACCTTC.

CDR3 protein: CASSLKNTGELFF. The CDR3 bases are TGTGCCAGCAGTTTGAAAAACACCGGGGAGCTGTTTTTT. The chain has TRBV12-3 or TRBV12-4 and TRBJ2-2, with D uncertain. Trimming removed 3 bases from V and 2 bases from J, with 4 bases in between. CDR3 length: 13 amino acids.

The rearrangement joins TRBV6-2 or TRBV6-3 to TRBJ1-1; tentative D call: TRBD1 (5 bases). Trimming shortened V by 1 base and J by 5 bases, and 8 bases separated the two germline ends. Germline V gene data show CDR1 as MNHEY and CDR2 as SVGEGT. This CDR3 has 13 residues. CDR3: CASSYYGGTEAFF. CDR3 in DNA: TGTGCCAGCAGTTACTACGGGGGGACTGAAGCTTTCTTT.

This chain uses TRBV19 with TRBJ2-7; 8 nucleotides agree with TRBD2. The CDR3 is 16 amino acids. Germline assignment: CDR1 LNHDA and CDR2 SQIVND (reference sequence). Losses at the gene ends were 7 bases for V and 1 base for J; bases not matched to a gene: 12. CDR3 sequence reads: CASTSGRGGWSYEQYF. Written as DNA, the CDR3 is TGTGCCAGTACCTCCGGGCGCGGGGGGTGGTCCTACGAGCAGTACTTC.

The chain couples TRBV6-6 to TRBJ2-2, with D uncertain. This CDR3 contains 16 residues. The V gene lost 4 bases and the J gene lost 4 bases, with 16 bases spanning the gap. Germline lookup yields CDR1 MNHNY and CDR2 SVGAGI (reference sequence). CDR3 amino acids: CASSSYTTAGTGELFF. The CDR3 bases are TGTGCCAGCAGTTCCTACACTACGGCCGGCACCGGGGAGCTGTTTTTT.

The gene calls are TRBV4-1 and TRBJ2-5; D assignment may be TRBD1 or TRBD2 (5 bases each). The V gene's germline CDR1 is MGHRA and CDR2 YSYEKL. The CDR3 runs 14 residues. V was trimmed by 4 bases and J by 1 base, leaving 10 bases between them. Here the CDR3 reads CASSPSGTQETQYF. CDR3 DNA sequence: TGCGCCAGCAGCCCTTCAGGGACCCAAGAGACCCAGTACTTC.

The CDR3 bases are TGTGCCAGCAGCAACAGGGGCGCGAGGAACAATGAGCAGTTCTTC. This sequence encodes CASSNRGARNNEQFF. This rearrangement joins TRBV7-9 to TRBJ2-1; 7 bases fit TRBD1. V shed 5 bases, J shed 5 bases, and the junction held 9 bases outside the gene matches. The length of the CDR3 is 15 residues. CDR1 and CDR2 from the germline V gene are SEHNR and FQNEAQ (reference sequence).

In nucleotides, the CDR3 is TGTGCCAGCAGTACCCCTAGCGGGGGCAATGAGCAGTTCTTC. Protein product: CASSTPSGGNEQFF. The chain has TRBV28 and TRBJ2-1; TRBD2 aligns across 10 bases. CDR3 length equals 14 residues. The germline V gene has CDR1 MDHEN and CDR2 SYDVKM. The junction had 4 bases not matched to a gene; V was cut back by 5 bases and J by 6 bases. Variable domain in full (rest from reference TRBV28 and TRBJ2-1): DVKVTQSSRYLVKRTGEKVFLECVQDMDHENMFWYRQDPGLGLRLIYFSYDVKMKEKGDIPEGYSVSREKKERFSLILESASTNQTSMYLCASSTPSGGNEQFFGPGTRLTVL.

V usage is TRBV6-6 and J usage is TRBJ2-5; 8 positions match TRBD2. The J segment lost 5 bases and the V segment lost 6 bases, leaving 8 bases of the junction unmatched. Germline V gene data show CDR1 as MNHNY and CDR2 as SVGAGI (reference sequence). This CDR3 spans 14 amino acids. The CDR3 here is CASSLGGGLETQYF. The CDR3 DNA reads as TGTGCCAGCAGCCTCGGGGGGGGTTTGGAGACCCAGTACTTC.

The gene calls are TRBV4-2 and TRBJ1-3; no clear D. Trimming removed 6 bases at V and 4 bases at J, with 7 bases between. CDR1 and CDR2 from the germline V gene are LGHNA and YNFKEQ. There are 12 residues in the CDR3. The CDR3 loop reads CASRLFGNTIYF. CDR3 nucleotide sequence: TGTGCCAGCAGACTCTTCGGAAACACCATATATTTT.